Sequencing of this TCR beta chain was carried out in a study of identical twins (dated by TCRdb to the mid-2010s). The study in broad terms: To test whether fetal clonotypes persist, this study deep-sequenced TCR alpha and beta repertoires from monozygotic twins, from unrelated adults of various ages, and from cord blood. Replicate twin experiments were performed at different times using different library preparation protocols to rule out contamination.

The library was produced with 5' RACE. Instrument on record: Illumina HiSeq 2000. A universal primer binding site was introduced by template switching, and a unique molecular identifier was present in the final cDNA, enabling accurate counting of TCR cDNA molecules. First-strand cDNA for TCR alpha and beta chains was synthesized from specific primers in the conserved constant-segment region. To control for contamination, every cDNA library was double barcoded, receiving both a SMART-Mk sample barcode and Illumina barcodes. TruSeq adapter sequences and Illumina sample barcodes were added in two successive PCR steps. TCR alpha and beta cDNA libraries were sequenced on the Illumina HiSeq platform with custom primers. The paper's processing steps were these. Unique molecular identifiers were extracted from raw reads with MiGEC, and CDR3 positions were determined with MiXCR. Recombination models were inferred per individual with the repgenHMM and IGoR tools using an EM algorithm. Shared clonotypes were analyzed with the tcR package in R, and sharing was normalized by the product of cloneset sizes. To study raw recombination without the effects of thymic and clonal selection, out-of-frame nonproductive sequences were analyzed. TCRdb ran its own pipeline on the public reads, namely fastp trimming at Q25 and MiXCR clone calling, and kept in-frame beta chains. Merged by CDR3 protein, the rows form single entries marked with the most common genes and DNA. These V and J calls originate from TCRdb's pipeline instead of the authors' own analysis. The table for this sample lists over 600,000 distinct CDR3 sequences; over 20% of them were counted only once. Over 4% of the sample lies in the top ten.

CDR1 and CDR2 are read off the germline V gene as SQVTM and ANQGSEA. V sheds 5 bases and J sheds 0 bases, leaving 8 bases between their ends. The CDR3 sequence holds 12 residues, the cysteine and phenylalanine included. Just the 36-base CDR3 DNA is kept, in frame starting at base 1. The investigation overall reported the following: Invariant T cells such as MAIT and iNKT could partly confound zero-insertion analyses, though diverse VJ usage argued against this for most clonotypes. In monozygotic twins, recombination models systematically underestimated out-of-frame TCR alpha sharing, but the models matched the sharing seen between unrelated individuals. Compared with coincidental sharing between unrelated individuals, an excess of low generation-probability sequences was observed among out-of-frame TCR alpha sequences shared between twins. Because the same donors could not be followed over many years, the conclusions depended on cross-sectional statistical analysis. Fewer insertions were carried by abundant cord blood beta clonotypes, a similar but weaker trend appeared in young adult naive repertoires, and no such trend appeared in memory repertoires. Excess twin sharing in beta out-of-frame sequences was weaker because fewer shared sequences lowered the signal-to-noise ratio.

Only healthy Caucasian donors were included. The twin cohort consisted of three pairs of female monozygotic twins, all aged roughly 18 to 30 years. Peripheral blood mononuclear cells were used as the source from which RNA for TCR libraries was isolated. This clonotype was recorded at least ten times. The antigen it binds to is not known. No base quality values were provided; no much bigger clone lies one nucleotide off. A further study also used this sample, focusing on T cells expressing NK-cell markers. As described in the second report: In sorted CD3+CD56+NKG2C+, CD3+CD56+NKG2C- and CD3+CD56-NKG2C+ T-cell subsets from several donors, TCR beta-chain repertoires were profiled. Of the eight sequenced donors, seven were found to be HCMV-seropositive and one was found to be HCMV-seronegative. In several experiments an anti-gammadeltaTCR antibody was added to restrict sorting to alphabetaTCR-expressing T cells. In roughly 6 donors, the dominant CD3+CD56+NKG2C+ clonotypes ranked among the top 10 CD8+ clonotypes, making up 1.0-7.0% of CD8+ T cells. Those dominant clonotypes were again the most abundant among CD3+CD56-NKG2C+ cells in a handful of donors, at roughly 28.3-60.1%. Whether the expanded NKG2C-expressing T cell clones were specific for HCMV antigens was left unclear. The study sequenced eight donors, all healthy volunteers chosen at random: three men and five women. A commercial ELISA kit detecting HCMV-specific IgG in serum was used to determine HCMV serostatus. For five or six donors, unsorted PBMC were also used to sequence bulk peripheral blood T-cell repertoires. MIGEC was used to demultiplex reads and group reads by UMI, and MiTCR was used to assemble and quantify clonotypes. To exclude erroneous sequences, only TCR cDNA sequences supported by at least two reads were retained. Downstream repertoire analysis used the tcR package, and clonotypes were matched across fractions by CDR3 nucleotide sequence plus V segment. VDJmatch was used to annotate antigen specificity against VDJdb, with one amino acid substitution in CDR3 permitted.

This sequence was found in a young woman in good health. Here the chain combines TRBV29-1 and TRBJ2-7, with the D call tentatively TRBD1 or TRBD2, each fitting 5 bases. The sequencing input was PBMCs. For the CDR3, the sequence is CSVRDPSYEQYF. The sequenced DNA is TGCAGCGTTCGGGACCCCTCCTACGAGCAGTACTTC.